One and the same sample provided the 5 T cell receptor beta chains below, sequenced in a study of CD8+CD57+ T cells in acquired aplastic anemia. TCR beta VDJ and CDR3 profiling used genomic DNA as template. Each CDR3 protein gets one entry after TCRdb re-called the reads with MiXCR. The data contain approximately 190,000 distinct CDR3 sequences, around 66% of them singletons. The sequenced material came from sorted CD4+, CD8+, or CD8+CD57+ T cells (not recorded which) from PBMCs. Source of these receptors: a human donor with severe aplastic anemia or a healthy control (not recorded which).

The V gene is TRBV6-5, the J gene TRBJ1-1, with TRBD1 as a possible D gene (6 bases). Germline assignment: CDR1 MNHEY and CDR2 SVGAGI. V was trimmed by 6 bases and J by 4 bases, leaving 15 bases between them. The CDR3 is 14 amino acids. CDR3 loop: CASRSLQGGTEAFF. In nucleotides, the CDR3 is TGTGCCAGCAGGAGCCTACAGGGAGGCACTGAAGCTTTCTTT.

This clonotype was recorded only once. CDR3 sequence: CASSYDRYTEAFF. For the CDR3, the DNA is TGTGCCAGCAGCTACGACCGGTACACTGAAGCTTTCTTT. The chain uses TRBV7-4 and TRBJ1-1, with D hard to call. V lost 4 bases and J 3 bases, leaving 9 bases between the germline ends. The CDR3 is 13 residues long. Germline CDR1 reads SGHVT; CDR2 reads SQSDAQ. The full variable domain, its missing parts supplied by reference TRBV7-4 and TRBJ1-1, is GAGVSQSPRYKVAKRGRDVALRCDSISGHVTLYWYRQTLGQGSEVLTYSQSDAQRDKSGRPSGRFSAERPERSVSTLKIQRTEQGDSAVYLCASSYDRYTEAFFGQGTRLTVV.

CDR3 in DNA: TGTGCCAGCAGCTCCCGGGACAGGGATACCTACGAGCAGTACTTC. Its translation is CASSSRDRDTYEQYF. The V gene is TRBV5-4, the J gene TRBJ2-5; 9 bases match TRBD1. TRBJ2-7 explains the end of the DNA better; the J call may be wrong. CDR1 SGHNT and CDR2 YYREEE come from the germline V gene (reference sequence). The CDR3 extends over 15 amino acids.

About this clonotype itself: One end of the junction fails to match germline, which may point to a read error. This chain links TRBV5-1 with TRBJ2-5; D uncertain. The CDR3 covers 13 residues. Looked up from germline, CDR1 is SGHRS and CDR2 is YFSETQ. CDR3 DNA sequence: TGCGCCAGCAGCCCCGGACCGCAAGAGACCCGGTACTTC. The encoded protein is CASSPGPQETRYF.

This chain connects TRBV2 to TRBJ1-4; the match to TRBD1 covers 7 bases. This CDR3 has 14 residues. Per the germline V gene, CDR1 is SNHLY and CDR2 is FYNNEI. V shed 6 bases, J shed 7 bases, and the junction held 8 bases outside the gene matches. In nucleotides, the CDR3 is TGTGCCAGCAGGGATAGGACAGGCCTTGAAAAACTGTTTTTT. As protein: CASRDRTGLEKLFF.